These T cell receptor beta chains were read from a single sample in a study of PD-L1 blockade in urothelial cancer. Measured with immunoSEQ multiplex PCR; TCRdb has only the in-frame clones, and not every one. The data show some 110,000 clones, 91% seen once. The sequences come from PBMCs, collected around atezolizumab (anti-PD-L1) treatment. These receptors were taken from a man between 60 and 75 years old with urothelial cancer. Both conserved end residues are part of each CDR3. A D gene is named only where the DNA matches it firmly. Part of the rows lack a size; the others show once, few, many or a class for expanded clones.

- - TRBJ2-5 TRBV7-9 TGTGCCAGCACCAATCAGGGGAATGAGACCCAGTACTTC CASTNQGNETQYF
- - TRBJ2-1 TRBV15 TGTGCCACCAGCAGAGGCAAACAGGGAGTTGGTGAGCAGTTCTTC CATSRGKQGVGEQFF
- - TRBJ1-4 TRBV2 TGTGCCAGCACCGGCCCAGGGGCGAAAGAAAAACTGTTTTTT CASTGPGAKEKLFF
- few TRBJ2-1 TRBV4-1 TGCGCCAGCAGCCTGACAGCGAGCTACAATGAGCAGTTCTTC CASSLTASYNEQFF
TRBD2 - TRBJ2-2 TRBV4-3 TGCGCCAGCAGCCGACTAGCGGGAGGAACCGGGGAGCTGTTTTTT CASSRLAGGTGELFF
TRBD1 few TRBJ1-4 TRBV4-3 TGCGCCAGCAGCCAAGATTGGCCAGGGGGGTATGAAAAACTGTTTTTT CASSQDWPGGYEKLFF
- - TRBJ2-2 TRBV5-4 TGTGCCAGCAGCTCCGGGCAGGGAAGGAACACCGGGGAGCTGTTTTTT CASSSGQGRNTGELFF
TRBD2 - TRBJ2-1 TRBV5-1 TGCGCCAGCAGCAGTCTAGCGGGACCCAATGAGCAGTTCTTC CASSSLAGPNEQFF
TRBD2 - TRBJ2-6 TRBV28 TGTGCCAGCAGTTCCCTAGCGGGAGGGCCCTGGGCCAACGTCCTGACTTTC CASSSLAGGPWANVLTF
- few TRBJ1-5 TRBV19 TGTGCCAGTAGCGGCACAGGGACGAGACTCGGCAATCAGCCCCAGCATTTT CASSGTGTRLGNQPQHF
- - TRBJ1-2 TRBV6-1 TGTGCCAGCAGTTATGACAGGTCTAACTATGGCTACACCTTC CASSYDRSNYGYTF